The count of the clone carrying this T cell receptor beta chain is one. Its antigen remains unknown. There are 12 residues in the CDR3. Germline V lookup: CDR1 SGHAT, CDR2 FQNNGV. Trimming removed 5 bases from V and 5 bases from J, with 10 bases in between. Patient tissue came from resections in Japan or China, 2014–2017. After pathologic assessment, macro-dissection selected premalignant or tumor cells for extraction. This sample was included in a study of immune evolution from preneoplasia to lung adenocarcinoma. Findings and limits, study-wide: Top clone frequencies peaked in normal lung, apparently declining through invasive adenocarcinoma. Later-stage lesions appeared to have more T cells, more diversity, less clonality.

Assay used: immunoSEQ multiplex PCR; TCRdb lists only in-frame clones, some missing. The repertoire holds around 20,000 clones, with over 70% as singletons. J is TRBJ2-7 and V is TRBV11-2; D might be TRBD2 (5 bases). Material: FFPE invasive lung adenocarcinoma tissue. The receptor was isolated from a person aged 55 to 75 with lung adenocarcinoma. The CDR3 nucleotides read TGTGCCAGCAGCCCCACCGGGGACGAGCAGTACTTC. Its translation: CASSPTGDEQYF.